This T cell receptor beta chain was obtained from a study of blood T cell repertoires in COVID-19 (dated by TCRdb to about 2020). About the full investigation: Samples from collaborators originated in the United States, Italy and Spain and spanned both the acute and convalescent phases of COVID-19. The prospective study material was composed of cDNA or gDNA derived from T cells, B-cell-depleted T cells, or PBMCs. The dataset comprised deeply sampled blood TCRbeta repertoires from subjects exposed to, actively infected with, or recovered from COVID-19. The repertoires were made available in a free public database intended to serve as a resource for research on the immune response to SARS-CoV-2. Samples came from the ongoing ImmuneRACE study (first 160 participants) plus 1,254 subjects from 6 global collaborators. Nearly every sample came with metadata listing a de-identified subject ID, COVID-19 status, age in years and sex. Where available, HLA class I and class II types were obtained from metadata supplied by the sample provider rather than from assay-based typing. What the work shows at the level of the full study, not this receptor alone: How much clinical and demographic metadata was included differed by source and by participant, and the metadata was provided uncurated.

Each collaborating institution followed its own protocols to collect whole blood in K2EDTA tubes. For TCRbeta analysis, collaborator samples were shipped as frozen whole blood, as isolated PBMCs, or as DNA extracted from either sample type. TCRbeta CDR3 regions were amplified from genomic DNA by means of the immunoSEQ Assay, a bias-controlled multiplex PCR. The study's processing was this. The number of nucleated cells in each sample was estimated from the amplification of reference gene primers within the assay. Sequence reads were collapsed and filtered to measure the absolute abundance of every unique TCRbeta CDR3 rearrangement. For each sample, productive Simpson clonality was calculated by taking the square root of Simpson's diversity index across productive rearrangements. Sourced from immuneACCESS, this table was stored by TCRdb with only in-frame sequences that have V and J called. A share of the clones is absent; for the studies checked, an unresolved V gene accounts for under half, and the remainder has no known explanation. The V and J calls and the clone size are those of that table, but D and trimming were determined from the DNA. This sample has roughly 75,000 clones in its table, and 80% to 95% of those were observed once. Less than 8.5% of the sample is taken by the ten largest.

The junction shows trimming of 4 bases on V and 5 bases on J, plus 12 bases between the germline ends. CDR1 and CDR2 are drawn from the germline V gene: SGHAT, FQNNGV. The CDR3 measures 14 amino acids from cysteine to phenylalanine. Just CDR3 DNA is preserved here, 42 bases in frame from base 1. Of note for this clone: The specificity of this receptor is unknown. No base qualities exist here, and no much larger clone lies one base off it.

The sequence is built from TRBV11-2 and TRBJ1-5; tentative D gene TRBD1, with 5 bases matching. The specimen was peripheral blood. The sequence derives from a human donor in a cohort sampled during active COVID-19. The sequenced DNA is TGTGCCAGCAGCTGGGGGGACCGAGATCAGCCCCAGCATTTT. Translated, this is CASSWGDRDQPQHF.